These T cell receptor beta chains were read from a single sample in a study of regulatory T cells in long-lasting Graves disease. TCRdb ran MiXCR on the multiplex PCR reads and lists one entry per CDR3 protein. The sample holds 680,000 or so distinct CDR3 sequences, less than 20% seen once. A further study also used this sample, focusing on T cells in Graves' hyperthyroidism and ophthalmopathy.

The source material was peripheral blood mononuclear cells (PBMCs), sampled at new diagnosis, from a patient treated with antithyroid drugs. These receptors all stem from a woman aged 25 to 45 with Graves disease. CDR3s include the opening cysteine and the closing phenylalanine or tryptophan. The D gene is left open where the match is weak. Not every row has a clone size; where given, it reads once, few, many or a size class.

TRBD1,few,TRBJ2-2,TRBV5-1,CASSAHRGRAGELFF,TGCGCCAGCAGCGCCCACAGGGGACGAGCCGGGGAGCTGTTTTTT
NA,many,TRBJ1-1,TRBV9,CASSVVGGSGTEAFF,TGTGCCAGCAGCGTAGTCGGGGGCTCGGGAACTGAAGCTTTCTTT
NA,many,TRBJ1-4,TRBV7-9,CASSHLIGGNGEKLFF,TGTGCCAGCAGCCACCTAATTGGGGGTAACGGTGAAAAACTGTTTTTT
TRBD1,few,TRBJ2-2,TRBV11-1,CASSLEWDRGRTGELFF,TGTGCCAGCAGCTTAGAGTGGGACAGGGGTCGGACCGGGGAGCTGTTTTTT
TRBD1,few,TRBJ2-7,TRBV5-6,CASSYDRGFYEQYF,TGTGCCAGCAGCTATGACAGGGGTTTTTACGAGCAGTACTTC
TRBD2,NA,TRBJ2-1,TRBV28,CASSPLLAGGHNEQFF,TGTGCCAGCAGTCCACTACTAGCGGGAGGTCACAATGAGCAGTTCTTC
TRBD2,many,TRBJ2-5,TRBV28,CASSFIVVRSPREVGETQYF,TGTGCCAGCAGTTTCATCGTGGTCAGGTCTCCGCGGGAGGTAGGGGAGACCCAGTACTTC
TRBD1,NA,TRBJ1-4,TRBV7-2,CASSSGQGMMEKLFF,TGTGCCAGCAGCTCGGGACAGGGTATGATGGAAAAACTGTTTTTT
TRBD1,NA,TRBJ2-7,TRBV3-1,CASSQGTGYPYEQYF,TGTGCCAGCAGCCAAGGGACAGGGTATCCCTACGAGCAGTACTTC
NA,few,TRBJ2-7,TRBV20-1,CSAQGGRGGLYEQYF,TGCAGTGCTCAGGGCGGGAGAGGGGGGTTGTACGAGCAGTACTTC
TRBD1,few,TRBJ1-1,TRBV6-2/TRBV6-3,CASNRQGKNTEAFF,TGTGCCAGCAACAGACAGGGTAAGAACACTGAAGCTTTCTTT
NA,few,TRBJ1-5,TRBV20-1,CSARPQPPPGSLTSNQPQHF,TGCAGTGCTAGACCCCAACCCCCCCCCGGGTCGTTAACGAGCAATCAGCCCCAGCATTTT
NA,few,TRBJ2-2,TRBV7-2,CASSLIRVGGGELFF,TGTGCCAGCAGCTTAATACGGGTCGGAGGTGGGGAGCTGTTTTTT
NA,many,TRBJ2-3,TRBV28,CASSPSNRDTQYF,TGTGCCAGCAGTCCCTCAAACCGAGATACGCAGTATTTT
NA,many,TRBJ2-3,TRBV18,CASSPAGLSTDTQYF,TGTGCCAGCTCACCGGCGGGACTGAGCACAGATACGCAGTATTTT
TRBD2,many,TRBJ2-7,TRBV28,CASRPPGTSGSRSYEQYF,TGTGCCAGCAGGCCTCCCGGGACTAGCGGGAGCAGGTCCTACGAGCAGTACTTC
TRBD1,many,TRBJ1-5,TRBV7-8,CASSLNFQGARGNQPQHF,TGTGCCAGCAGCTTAAATTTCCAGGGGGCGCGAGGCAATCAGCCCCAGCATTTT
NA,NA,TRBJ2-2,TRBV24-1,CATRGPGTGDTGELFF,TGTGCCACCAGGGGCCCAGGGACTGGCGACACCGGGGAGCTGTTTTTT
NA,many,TRBJ2-1,TRBV6-2/TRBV6-3,CASSSISEYNEQFF,TGTGCCAGCAGTTCTATTAGCGAATACAATGAGCAGTTCTTC